The clone carrying this TCR beta chain was observed a handful of times. Time point here: newly diagnosed GD, antithyroid drugs for less than 3 months. From PBMCs, RNA was extracted and then used to make the TCR library. The data were obtained in a study of regulatory T cells in long-lasting Graves disease. Construction of TCR beta libraries relied on iRepertoire HTBI primers and on Arm-PCR targeting CDR3 regions. Using its own MiXCR run on the multiplex PCR reads, TCRdb lists one record per CDR3 protein. The sample consists of some 400,000 distinct CDR3 sequences, 14% to 15% of them appearing once. This sample was also put to use in a study of T cells in Graves' hyperthyroidism and ophthalmopathy. That investigation notes: First-round RT-PCR with HTBI primers amplified the TCR CDR3 region.

The source was peripheral blood mononuclear cells (PBMCs), collected at new diagnosis, from a patient treated with antithyroid drugs. The sequence was obtained from a woman in her twenties or thirties with Graves disease.

DNA for the CDR3: TGTGCCAGTAGTATAGGTAGCGGGATCTACAATGAGCAGTTCTTC. This gives the protein CASSIGSGIYNEQFF. This chain joins TRBV19 and TRBJ2-1, with 8 nucleotides matching TRBD2. The CDR3 has 15 residues. V lost 1 base, J lost 3 bases, and 2 bases stayed unmatched. The germline gives CDR1 LNHDA, CDR2 SQIVND (reference sequence).